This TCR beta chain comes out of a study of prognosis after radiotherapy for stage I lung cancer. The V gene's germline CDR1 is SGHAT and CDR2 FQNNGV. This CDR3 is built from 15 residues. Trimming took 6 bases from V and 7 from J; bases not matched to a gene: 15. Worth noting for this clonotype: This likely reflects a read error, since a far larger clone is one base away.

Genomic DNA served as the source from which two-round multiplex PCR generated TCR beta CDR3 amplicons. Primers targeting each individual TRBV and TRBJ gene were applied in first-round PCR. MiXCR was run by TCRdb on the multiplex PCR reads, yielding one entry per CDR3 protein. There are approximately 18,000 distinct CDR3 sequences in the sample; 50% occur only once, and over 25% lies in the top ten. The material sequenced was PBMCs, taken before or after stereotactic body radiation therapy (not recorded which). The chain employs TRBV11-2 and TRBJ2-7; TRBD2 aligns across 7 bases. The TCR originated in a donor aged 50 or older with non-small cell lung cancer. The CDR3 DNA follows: TGTGCCAGCAGACCAGCGGGGCGTTCTGGGAATGAGCAGTACTTC. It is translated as CASRPAGRSGNEQYF. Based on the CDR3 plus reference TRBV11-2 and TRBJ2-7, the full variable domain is EAGVAQSPRYKIIEKRQSVAFWCNPISGHATLYWYQQILGQGPKLLIQFQNNGVVDDSQLPKDRFSAERLKGVDSTLKIQPAKLEDSAVYLCASRPAGRSGNEQYFGPGTRLTVT.